This T cell receptor beta chain was obtained from a study of blood T cells in healthy people across ages. Ranging in age from roughly 6 to 100, the donors were healthy Caucasian individuals from Russia. Then a second PCR, running roughly 7 to 11 cycles, was carried out with a sample-barcoded 5' primer and a J-beta primer mix. Via MiXCR, TCRdb re-called the 5' RACE reads, giving one row per CDR3 protein. Of under 850,000 distinct CDR3 sequences detected, roughly 34% appear once; the ten largest clones hold roughly 13%. This clonotype appeared once. The TCR originated in a young man in good health. Sequenced: blood.

For the CDR3, the DNA is TGCAGTGCTAGAGATTTGAACCCAGGGGGTAGCAATCAGCCCCAGCATTTT. It translates to CSARDLNPGGSNQPQHF. The chain is built from TRBV20-1 and TRBJ1-5; 7 bases match TRBD1. CDR3 size: 17 residues. Germline V gene data show CDR1 as DFQATT and CDR2 as SNEGSKA (reference sequence). Unmatched junction bases numbered 8, after V lost 0 bases and J lost 0 bases.